This T cell receptor (beta chain) derives from a study of blood T cells in healthy people across ages. Trimming cost V 2 bases and J 4 bases, with 6 bases left between them. The germline V gene encodes CDR1 MNHEY and CDR2 SVGEGT. The CDR3 runs 13 residues. Sample-barcoded 5' priming and a J-beta primer mix drove a second PCR of roughly 7 to 11 cycles. MiXCR, applied by TCRdb to the 5' RACE reads, yields one record per CDR3 protein. The sample contains over a million distinct CDR3 sequences, 20% to 25% of which appear only once. These sequences were also reported in another study, on T cells of mothers and their children. That work states: No persistent microchimeric T cell clones were detected.

The clonotype was recovered from a girl aged 2 to 9 in good health. The chain is built from TRBV6-2 or TRBV6-3 and TRBJ2-1; D unclear. Sequenced sample: blood. CDR3 DNA: TGTGCCAGCAGTTACAAGCCGTACAATGAGCAGTTCTTC. Its translation: CASSYKPYNEQFF.